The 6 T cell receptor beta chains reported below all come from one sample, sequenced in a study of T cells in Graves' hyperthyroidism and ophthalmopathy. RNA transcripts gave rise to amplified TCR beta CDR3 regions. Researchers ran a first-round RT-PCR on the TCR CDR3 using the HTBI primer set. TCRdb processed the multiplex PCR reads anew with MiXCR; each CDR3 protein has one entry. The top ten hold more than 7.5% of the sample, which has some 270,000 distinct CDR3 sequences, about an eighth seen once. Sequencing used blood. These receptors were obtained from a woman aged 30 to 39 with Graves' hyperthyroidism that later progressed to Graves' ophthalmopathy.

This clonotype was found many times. The CDR3 sequence is CASSSPGQGKNEQFF. Here the CDR3 DNA reads TGTGCCAGCAGTTCCCCCGGACAGGGAAAGAATGAGCAGTTCTTC. The chain carries TRBV28 and TRBJ2-1, with 8 bases that match TRBD1. The CDR3 runs to 15 residues. Trimming at V came to 4 bases and at J to 7 bases, leaving 9 bases not matched to a gene. Germline lookup yields CDR1 MDHEN and CDR2 SYDVKM.

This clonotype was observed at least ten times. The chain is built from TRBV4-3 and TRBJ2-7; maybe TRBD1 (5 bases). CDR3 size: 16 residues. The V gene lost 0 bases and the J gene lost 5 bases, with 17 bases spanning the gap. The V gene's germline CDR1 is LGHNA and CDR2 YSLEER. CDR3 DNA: TGCGCCAGCAGCCAAGATCTGCCAGGGCAGGTCCACGAGCAGTACTTC. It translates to CASSQDLPGQVHEQYF.

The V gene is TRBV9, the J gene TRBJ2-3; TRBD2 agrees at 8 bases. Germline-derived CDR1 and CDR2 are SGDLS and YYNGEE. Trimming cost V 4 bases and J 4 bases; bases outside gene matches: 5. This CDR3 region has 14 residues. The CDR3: CASSTLAGPDTQYF. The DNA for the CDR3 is TGTGCCAGCAGCACCCTAGCGGGTCCAGATACGCAGTATTTT.

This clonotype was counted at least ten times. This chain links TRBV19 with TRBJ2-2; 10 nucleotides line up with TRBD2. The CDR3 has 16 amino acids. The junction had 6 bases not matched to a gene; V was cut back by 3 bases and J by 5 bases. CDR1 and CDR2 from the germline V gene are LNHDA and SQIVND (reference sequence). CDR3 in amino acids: CASSMRAGGPTGELFF. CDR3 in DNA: TGTGCCAGTAGTATGAGAGCGGGAGGGCCTACCGGGGAGCTGTTTTTT. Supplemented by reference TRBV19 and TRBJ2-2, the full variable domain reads DGGITQSPKYLFRKEGQNVTLSCEQNLNHDAMYWYRQDPGQGLRLIYYSQIVNDFQKGDIAEGYSVSREKKESFPLTVTSAQKNPTAFYLCASSMRAGGPTGELFFGEGSRLTVL.

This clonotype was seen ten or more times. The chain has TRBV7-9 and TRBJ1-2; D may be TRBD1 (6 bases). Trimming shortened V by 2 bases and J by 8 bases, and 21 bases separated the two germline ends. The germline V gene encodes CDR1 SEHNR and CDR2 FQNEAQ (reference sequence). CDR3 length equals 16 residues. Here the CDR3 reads CASSLPHPGVRGGYTF. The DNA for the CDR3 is TGTGCCAGCAGCTTACCGCACCCAGGGGTCCGGGGCGGCTACACCTTC.

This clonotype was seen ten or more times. This CDR3 is CASSLSRGGQQPQHF. CDR3 sequence (DNA): TGTGCCAGCAGTTTATCCCGTGGGGGGCAGCAGCCCCAGCATTTT. The J gene is TRBJ1-5, the V gene TRBV28; the D gene is possibly TRBD1 (6 bases). Between the trimmed V and J ends, which lost 1 base and 7 bases, there was a span of 14 bases. Germline CDR1 and CDR2: MDHEN and SYDVKM. The CDR3 consists of 15 residues.